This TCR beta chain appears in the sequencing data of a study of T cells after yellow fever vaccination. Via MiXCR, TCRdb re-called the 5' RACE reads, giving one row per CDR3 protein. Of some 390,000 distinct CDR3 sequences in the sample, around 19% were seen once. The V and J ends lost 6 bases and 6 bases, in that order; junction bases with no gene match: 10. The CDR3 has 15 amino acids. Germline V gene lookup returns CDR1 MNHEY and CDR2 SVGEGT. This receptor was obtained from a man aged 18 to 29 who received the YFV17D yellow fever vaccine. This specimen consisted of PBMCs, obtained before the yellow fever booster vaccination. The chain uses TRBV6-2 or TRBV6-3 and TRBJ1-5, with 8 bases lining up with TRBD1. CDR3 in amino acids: CASSDQGALGQPQHF. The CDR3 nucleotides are TGTGCCAGCAGCGACCAGGGGGCTTTAGGTCAGCCCCAGCATTTT.